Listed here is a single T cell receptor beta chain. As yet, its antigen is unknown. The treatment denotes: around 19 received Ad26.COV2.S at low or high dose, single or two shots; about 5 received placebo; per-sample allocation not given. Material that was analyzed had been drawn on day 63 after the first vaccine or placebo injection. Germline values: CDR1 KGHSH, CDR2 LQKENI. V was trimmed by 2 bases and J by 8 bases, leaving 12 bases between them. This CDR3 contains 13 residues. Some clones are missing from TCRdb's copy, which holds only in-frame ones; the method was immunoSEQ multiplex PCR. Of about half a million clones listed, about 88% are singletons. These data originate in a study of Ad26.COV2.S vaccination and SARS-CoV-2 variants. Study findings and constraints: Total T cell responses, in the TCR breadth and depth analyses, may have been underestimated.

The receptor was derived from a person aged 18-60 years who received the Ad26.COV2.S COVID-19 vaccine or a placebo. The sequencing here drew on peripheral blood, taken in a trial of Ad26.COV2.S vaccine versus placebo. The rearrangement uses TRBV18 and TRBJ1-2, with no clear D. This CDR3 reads CASSPEAMWGYTF. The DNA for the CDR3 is TGTGCCAGCTCACCAGAAGCTATGTGGGGCTACACCTTC.